This T cell receptor (beta chain) is drawn from a study of cytomegalovirus exposure and HLA in healthy donors. Trimming took 4 bases from V and 0 from J, leaving 16 bases between them. CDR1 is MDHEN and CDR2 is SYDVKM in the germline V gene. The CDR3 sequence is 17 residues long. Both 60 Vbeta primers and 13 Jbeta primers went into the PCR. TCRdb's table, derived via immunoSEQ multiplex PCR, lists solely in-frame clones and lacks some. In the table there are under 250,000 clones, around 73% of which are singletons. This clone appeared once. This TCR derives from a male donor in good health and CMV-seronegative. The chain recombines TRBV28 with TRBJ2-1; D is uncertain. The source material was PBMCs. The CDR3 reads CASSSHPITRSYNEQFF. CDR3 nucleotide sequence: TGTGCCAGCAGTTCTCACCCGATTACGCGCTCCTACAATGAGCAGTTCTTC.